The clone carrying this T cell receptor beta chain has a count of ten or more. Its antigen is unidentified. This CDR3 has 15 residues. Germline-derived CDR1 and CDR2 are LNHDA and SQIVND (reference sequence). Germline trimming cut 6 bases from V and 4 bases from J; bases unmatched to any gene: 9. These data originate in a study of spatial heterogeneity in lung cancer. Study at large: Median follow-up for sequenced PBMC samples was around two years after resection, when such samples existed. Broader study findings: Blood showed ubiquitous tumor TCRs more often at resection than at routine follow-up.

The presence of a unique molecular identifier marked each TCR cDNA molecule. A single record per CDR3 protein comes from TCRdb applying MiXCR to the 5' RACE reads. Found here are about 120,000 distinct CDR3 sequences, less than 15% of them singletons; the top ten hold 15% to 20%. Time point denoted: blood at routine non-recurrence follow-up after resection. The sequenced material consisted of unsorted whole RNA from tumor, nontumor lung or frozen PBMC. The origin of this receptor is a male donor with early-stage non-small cell lung cancer. The source was PBMCs, collected at follow-up. V is TRBV19 and J is TRBJ1-5; 7 positions agree with TRBD1. The CDR3 spells CASRRQDRANQPQHF. CDR3 in DNA: TGTGCCAGTAGACGCCAAGACAGGGCTAATCAGCCCCAGCATTTT.